The TCR beta chain described here comes from a study of T cells after yellow fever vaccination. This clonotype has only a few counts. What it recognizes is unknown. TCRdb reprocessed the 5' RACE reads with MiXCR, giving one entry per CDR3 protein. The table lists about 510,000 distinct CDR3 sequences, 21% of them singletons. Findings and caveats of the study: Some clonotypes were seen in both the CD4 and the CD8 compartments. These made up a small share and likely arose from convergent recombination.

In germline, CDR1 is MNHEY, CDR2 SVGEGT. Trimming pared 5 bases from V and 5 bases from J, leaving 15 bases between. The CDR3 extends over 15 amino acids. The sample was PBMCs, taken approximately 20 days after the first yellow fever vaccination. The chain combines TRBV6-2 or TRBV6-3 with TRBJ2-2, with D perhaps TRBD2 (5 bases). The clonotype comes from a man between 18 and 35 years old who received the YFV17D yellow fever vaccine. The CDR3 coding sequence is TGTGCCAGCAGTATAACGCTCGGGGAGACCGGGGAGCTGTTTTTT. Translating it yields CASSITLGETGELFF.